Each of the 14 T cell receptor beta chains below was sequenced from the same sample in a study of CD8 T cells in ankylosing spondylitis. TCRdb reanalysed the 5' RACE reads using MiXCR and keeps one entry per CDR3 protein. The sample holds approximately 350,000 distinct CDR3 sequences, roughly 14% seen once. Sequencing was carried out using blood, either unsorted or a sorted T cell fraction (not recorded which). These receptors were collected from a male donor with ankylosing spondylitis or in good health (not recorded which).

Of note for this clonotype: A much larger clone differs from this one at a single base, so this may be a read error. V is TRBV5-1 and J is TRBJ2-6; D possibly corresponds to TRBD1 (5 bases). The CDR3 has 16 amino acids. CDR1 is SGHRS and CDR2 is YFSETQ in the germline V gene. CDR3 region: CASSLQGKSGVNVLTF. The CDR3 DNA reads as TGCGCCAGCAGCTTGCAGGGAAAGTCTGGGGTCAACGTCCTGACTTTC.

This clonotype has a handful of counts. The chain recombines TRBV27 with TRBJ2-1; 7 positions agree with TRBD1. Unmatched junction bases numbered 9, after V lost 9 bases and J lost 4 bases. CDR3 length: 14 residues. Germline values: CDR1 MNHEY, CDR2 SMNVEV (reference sequence). In nucleotides, the CDR3 is TGTGCCAGTAGGGTACAGGGGAATTACAATGAGCAGTTCTTC. Its translation is CASRVQGNYNEQFF.

This clonotype was found a few times. The chain employs TRBV30 and TRBJ2-7; TRBD1 matches at 11 bases. CDR3 length: 12 residues. Trimming took 5 bases from V and 3 from J; bases not matched to a gene: 0. CDR1 is GTSNPN and CDR2 is SVGIG in the germline V gene (reference sequence). CDR3 amino acids: CAWGTGGYEQYF. CDR3 DNA sequence: TGTGCCTGGGGGACAGGGGGCTACGAGCAGTACTTC.

The chain links TRBV18 to TRBJ2-1; D may match TRBD1 or TRBD2 (5 bases each). This CDR3 contains 13 residues. The germline V gene has CDR1 KGHSH and CDR2 LQKENI. V lost 4 bases to trimming and J lost 6 bases, with 10 bases between them. In nucleotides, the CDR3 is TGTGCCAGCTCACGGTCAGGGAGCAATGAGCAGTTCTTC. Protein: CASSRSGSNEQFF.

This clonotype was seen only a few times. The gene calls are TRBV7-2 and TRBJ2-1; TRBD2 matches 7 bases. V lost 5 bases to trimming and J lost 15 bases; unmatched junction nucleotides: 10. CDR3 length: 12 amino acids. The V gene's germline CDR1 is SGHTA and CDR2 FQGNSA. This chain's CDR3 is CASSGTSVRLFF. The CDR3 nucleotides read TGTGCCAGCAGCGGCACTAGCGTGCGTCTGTTCTTC.

This clonotype was detected ten times or more. The chain joins TRBV20-1 to TRBJ1-2; no clear D gene. The CDR3 runs to 13 residues. Per the germline V gene, CDR1 is DFQATT and CDR2 is SNEGSKA (reference sequence). V was shortened by 0 bases and J by 4 bases, with 9 bases between the two germline ends. The DNA of the CDR3 is TGCAGTGCTAGAGATCGGGGAGGCTATGGCTACACCTTC. Protein product: CSARDRGGYGYTF.

V and J are TRBV5-1 and TRBJ2-3, with TRBD1 identical over 9 bases. Germline CDR1 and CDR2: SGHRS and YFSETQ. The ends lost 5 bases at V and 4 bases at J; junction bases unmatched: 8. This CDR3 is 15 amino acids long. CDR3 bases: TGCGCCAGCAGAGCAGGGACAGGGATCCCAGATACGCAGTATTTT. Its translation: CASRAGTGIPDTQYF. Drawing the rest from reference TRBV5-1 and TRBJ2-3, the complete variable domain is KAGVTQTPRYLIKTRGQQVTLSCSPISGHRSVSWYQQTPGQGLQFLFEYFSETQRNKGNFPGRFSGRQFSNSRSEMNVSTLELGDSALYLCASRAGTGIPDTQYFGPGTRLTVL.

This rearrangement joins TRBV7-7 to TRBJ2-7, with D unresolved. V was clipped by 5 bases and J by 0 bases, with 8 bases between them. CDR1 and CDR2 from the germline V gene are SSHAT and FNYEAQ (reference sequence). CDR3 length: 13 residues. CDR3 coding DNA: TGTGCCAGCAGCCGGGCCCACTCCTACGAGCAGTACTTC. This translates into CASSRAHSYEQYF.

The sample holds a few counts of this clonotype. The chain links TRBV28 to TRBJ1-5; a weak D match, TRBD1 (6 bases). The length of the CDR3 is 16 residues. The germline V gene encodes CDR1 MDHEN and CDR2 SYDVKM. With 11 bases removed from V and 2 bases from J, the gap between germline ends came to 22 bases. CDR3: CAAFPPGVEGNQPQHF. CDR3 nucleotide sequence: TGTGCCGCATTCCCGCCAGGGGTTGAAGGCAATCAGCCCCAGCATTTT.

This rearrangement joins TRBV7-8 to TRBJ2-2; 9 bases are a match to TRBD1. The germline gives CDR1 SGHVS, CDR2 FQNEAQ. After removal of 7 bases from V and 4 bases from J, the junction contained 13 bases not matched to a gene. There are 17 residues in the CDR3. CDR3 region: CASTINLNRGLTGELFF. CDR3 in DNA: TGTGCCAGCACCATAAACCTAAACAGGGGGCTCACCGGGGAGCTGTTTTTT.

The sample holds many counts of this clonotype. The chain links TRBV5-1 to TRBJ1-1; 7 bases are shared with TRBD1. CDR3 length equals 14 residues. CDR1 SGHRS and CDR2 YFSETQ come from the germline V gene. V dropped 0 bases and J dropped 4; count of bases not matched to a gene: 3. The CDR3 protein is CASSLEGGGTEAFF. CDR3 nucleotide sequence: TGCGCCAGCAGCTTGGAAGGGGGCGGCACTGAAGCTTTCTTT.

This clonotype has more than one count but fewer than ten. The V call is TRBV6-1, the J call TRBJ1-4; no definite D call. This CDR3 is built from 14 residues. In germline, CDR1 is MNHNS, CDR2 SASEGT. The V end lost 6 bases, the J end lost 0 bases, and 8 bases lay between the germline ends. The CDR3 nucleotides are TGTGCCAGCAGCCCGTACGCAACTAATGAAAAACTGTTTTTT. Translating it yields CASSPYATNEKLFF.

This clonotype was seen a handful of times. This sequence joins TRBV19 and TRBJ1-1, with TRBD1 matching 11 bases. This CDR3 comprises 15 residues. J was trimmed by 4 bases and V by 7 bases; bases with no gene match: 8. Looked up from germline, CDR1 is LNHDA and CDR2 is SQIVND (reference sequence). The CDR3 DNA sequence: TGTGCCAGTATTCGGGGCGGGACAGGGGGCACTGAAGCTTTCTTT. Translation: CASIRGGTGGTEAFF.

This clonotype was picked up many times. The chain combines TRBV3-1 with TRBJ2-3, with D tentatively TRBD1 (5 bases). The CDR3 extends over 13 amino acids. Germline CDR1 is LGHDT and CDR2 is YNNKEL (reference sequence). Trimming removed 1 base from V and 5 bases from J, with 7 bases in between. The CDR3 nucleotides are TGTGCCAGCAGCCAAGGCAGGGAAGATACGCAGTATTTT. It translates to CASSQGREDTQYF.